Below, 27 T cell receptor beta chains from the same sample are listed, as sequenced in a study of tumor-infiltrating lymphocytes in primary liver carcinoma. A primer matching the constant region was used to make TCR beta cDNA from 500 to 650 ng of total RNA. Three nested multiplex PCR rounds of slightly modified ARM-PCR generated TCR beta libraries. For 10 cycles apiece, the opening two PCR rounds ran with TRBV1-TRBV30 forward primers and a C-beta reverse primer. From the multiplex PCR reads, TCRdb called clonotypes with MiXCR, one entry per CDR3 protein. The table includes about 110,000 distinct CDR3 sequences, about 68% detected once. RNA and DNA were co-extracted from around 20-30 mg of unsorted bulk tissue. Sequencing was performed on liver tumor tissue from sampling region 1. As for subset: tumor region T1, superior pole. The receptors were sampled from a woman aged 55-69 years with primary liver carcinoma and hepatitis B virus infection.

With respect to this clonotype: Relative to the germline gene, one junction end is altered; a read error may explain this. This sequence joins TRBV11-2 and TRBJ2-7, with 8 bases lining up with TRBD2. Germline V gene lookup returns CDR1 SGHAT and CDR2 FQNNGV. CDR3 length: 12 residues. CDR3 amino acids: CTSSLASGSQYF. The CDR3 region has the DNA TGTACCAGCAGCTTAGCAAGCGGGAGCCAGTACTTC.

Notes on this clonotype: Lacking the conserved final phenylalanine or tryptophan, this CDR3 likely reflects a read error. The rearrangement links TRBV11-2 to TRBJ2-1; TRBD2 matches 11 bases. The CDR3 totals 18 residues. The ends lost 4 bases at V and 1 base at J; junction bases unmatched: 9. Per the germline V gene, CDR1 is SGHAT and CDR2 is FQNNGV. The CDR3 coding sequence is TGTGCCAGCAGCTCTCCGCGTAGCGGGAGGGTGTCCTACAATGAGCAGTTCTTA. Its protein is CASSSPRSGRVSYNEQFL.

CDR3 residues: CASSPEGHNTGELFF. In nucleotides, the CDR3 is TGTGCCAGCAGCCCAGAGGGGCATAACACCGGGGAGCTGTTTTTT. The gene calls are TRBV7-9 and TRBJ2-2, with D tentatively TRBD1 or TRBD2 (5 bases each). There are 15 residues in the CDR3. With 5 bases removed from V and 2 bases from J, the gap between germline ends came to 12 bases. The germline V gene encodes CDR1 SEHNR and CDR2 FQNEAQ (reference sequence).

On this clonotype: Mismatch with germline at one junction end may stem from a read error. The chain has TRBV11-1 and TRBJ2-7, with D possibly TRBD2 on 5 matching bases. The germline gives CDR1 SGHAT, CDR2 FQDESV (reference sequence). This CDR3 contains 15 residues. CDR3 sequence reads: CASSLMRWPSYEQYF. In nucleotides, the CDR3 is TGTGCCAGCAGCTTAATGAGGTGGCCTAGCTACGAGCAATACTTC.

Notes on this clonotype: A much larger clonotype is one base distant, so this may be a read error. The chain employs TRBV5-4 and TRBJ2-3; D gene ambiguous. Germline V CDR1 and CDR2: SGHNT, YYREEE (reference sequence). The V end was cut by 1 base, the J end by 1 base, with 4 bases between. This CDR3 comprises 13 residues. This CDR3 is CASSLTGTDTQYF. CDR3 nucleotide sequence: TGTGCCAGCAGCTTGACAGGCACAGATACGCAGTATTTT. The full variable domain, with the rest looked up from reference TRBV5-4 and TRBJ2-3, is ETGVTQSPTHLIKTRGQQVTLRCSSQSGHNTVSWYQQALGQGPQFIFQYYREEENGRGNFPPRFSGLQFPNYSSELNVNALELDDSALYLCASSLTGTDTQYFGPGTRLTVL.

The table lists this clonotype with many counts. V is TRBV7-3 and J is TRBJ2-3; 9 bases line up with TRBD2. With V trimmed by 6 bases and J by 6 bases, 13 bases remained unmatched. The CDR3 sequence is 16 residues long. From germline, CDR1 is SGHTA and CDR2 FQGTGA. In DNA form, the CDR3 reads TGTGCCAGCAGAGGGGGAATGGCGGGAGGGCTGGATACGCAGTATTTT. It is translated as CASRGGMAGGLDTQYF.

On this clonotype itself: Germline and junction disagree at one end, which may indicate a read error. This chain links TRBV5-1 with TRBJ2-6, with 11 bases aligning to TRBD1. Per the germline V gene, CDR1 is SGHRS and CDR2 is YFSETQ. CDR3 length: 19 amino acids. The CDR3 loop is CPSSLGTGGSLSGANVLTF. The CDR3 nucleotides are TGCCCCAGCAGCTTGGGGACAGGGGGTTCCCTCTCTGGGGCCAACGTTCTGACTTTC.

In this sample, this clonotype turned up a few times. The V call is TRBV6-4, the J call TRBJ2-1, with TRBD2 matching 15 bases. V lost 4 bases and J lost 9; bases outside the gene matches: 4. The CDR3 spans 15 residues. The V gene's germline CDR1 is MRHNA and CDR2 SNTAGT. The CDR3 DNA reads as TGTGCCAGCAGTGCGGGACTAGCGGGAGGAACTGAGCAGTTCTTC. Its protein product is CASSAGLAGGTEQFF.

A note on this clonotype: A read error is possible here, since a much larger clone lies one base away. The CDR3 DNA reads as TGTGCCAGCAGCCTTGAGAGCGGGAGGATGGGGGATACGCAGTATTTT. Its protein is CASSLESGRMGDTQYF. The chain employs TRBV5-4 and TRBJ2-3; 9 bases line up with TRBD2. Per the germline V gene, CDR1 is SGHNT and CDR2 is YYREEE (reference sequence). V dropped 4 bases and J dropped 6; count of bases not matched to a gene: 12. The CDR3 consists of 16 residues.

A remark on this clonotype: Since a much larger clone is just one base distant, this may be a read error. CDR3 nucleotides: TGTTCCAGCAGCAGGGGACACCTAGACAATCAGCCCCAGCATTTT. Translating gives CSSSRGHLDNQPQHF. The rearrangement uses TRBV6-1 and TRBJ1-5; D possibly corresponds to TRBD1 (6 bases). The length of the CDR3 is 15 residues. CDR1 is MNHNS, CDR2 SASEGT, per germline.

This clonotype was counted only a few times. The gene calls are TRBV28 and TRBJ1-1; TRBD1 agrees at 8 bases. The V segment lost 4 bases and the J segment 1 base; nucleotides outside the gene matches: 5. The V gene's germline CDR1 is MDHEN and CDR2 SYDVKM. There are 15 residues in the CDR3. The DNA for the CDR3 is TGTGCCAGCAGTTCAACCGGGACAGGGAACACTGAAGCTTTCTTT. Amino acid sequence: CASSSTGTGNTEAFF.

This clonotype has a count of ten or more. CDR3 amino acids: CASSFWGRAYNEQFF. DNA for the CDR3: TGTGCCAGCAGCTTCTGGGGGAGGGCCTACAATGAGCAGTTCTTC. The rearrangement joins TRBV11-2 to TRBJ2-1; 7 bases map to TRBD2. Germline CDR1 reads SGHAT; CDR2 reads FQNNGV. V shed 3 bases and J 2 bases; nucleotides not matched to a gene: 4. This CDR3 spans 15 amino acids. The whole variable domain, filled in from reference TRBV11-2 and TRBJ2-1, reads EAGVAQSPRYKIIEKRQSVAFWCNPISGHATLYWYQQILGQGPKLLIQFQNNGVVDDSQLPKDRFSAERLKGVDSTLKIQPAKLEDSAVYLCASSFWGRAYNEQFFGPGTRLTVL.

This clonotype was picked up many times. The V gene is TRBV6-1, the J gene TRBJ2-5; TRBD1 might be the D (6 bases). V was clipped by 6 bases and J by 1 base, with 15 bases between them. CDR1 is MNHNS and CDR2 is SASEGT in the germline V gene. The CDR3 is made up of 15 amino acids. The DNA of the CDR3 is TGTGCCAGCAGAGGAGCTGGGACAATCCAAGAGACCCAGTACTTC. It yields the protein CASRGAGTIQETQYF.

Regarding this clonotype: One end of the junction is discordant with germline, which a read error may explain. The rearrangement uses TRBV11-2 and TRBJ2-7; D tentatively reads TRBD1 or TRBD2 (6 bases each). This CDR3 has 16 amino acids. Looked up from germline, CDR1 is SGHAT and CDR2 is FQNNGV. The CDR3 loop is CASSLTTGAGGYEQYF. The DNA of the CDR3 is TGTGCCAGTAGCTTAACGACGGGGGCAGGAGGCTACGAGCAGTACTTC. Full variable domain (rest looked up from reference TRBV11-2 and TRBJ2-7): EAGVAQSPRYKIIEKRQSVAFWCNPISGHATLYWYQQILGQGPKLLIQFQNNGVVDDSQLPKDRFSAERLKGVDSTLKIQPAKLEDSAVYLCASSLTTGAGGYEQYFGPGTRLTVT.

With regard to this clonotype: A junction end diverges from the germline sequence, so it may reflect a read error. The chain recombines TRBV5-8 with TRBJ2-7, with D maybe TRBD1 (5 bases). Germline V lookup: CDR1 SGHTS, CDR2 YDEGEE. The CDR3 runs to 15 residues. CDR3 coding DNA: TGTGTCAGCAGCTTGGGGCAGCTTTTAGGAGACGAGCAGTACTTC. Translating it yields CVSSLGQLLGDEQYF. The complete variable domain, with remaining parts taken from reference TRBV5-8 and TRBJ2-7, reads EAGVTQSPTHLIKTRGQQATLRCSPISGHTSVYWYQQALGLGLQFLLWYDEGEERNRGNFPPRFSGRQFPNYSSELNVNALELEDSALYLCVSSLGQLLGDEQYFGPGTRLTVT.

Worth noting for this clonotype: Compared with germline, one end of the junction differs, possibly owing to a read error. V usage is TRBV7-9 and J usage is TRBJ2-3, with D unresolved. This CDR3 comprises 14 residues. The V gene's germline CDR1 is SEHNR and CDR2 FQNEAQ (reference sequence). Here the CDR3 reads CASGLPGMADTQNF. Written as DNA, the CDR3 is TGTGCCAGCGGCTTACCTGGGATGGCAGATACGCAGAATTTT.

The table lists this clonotype with many counts. The rearrangement links TRBV5-1 to TRBJ2-1; perhaps TRBD1 as D (6 bases). V was trimmed by 2 bases and J by 6 bases, leaving 12 bases between them. The V gene's germline CDR1 is SGHRS and CDR2 YFSETQ. This CDR3 has 14 amino acids. Written as DNA, the CDR3 is TGCGCCAGCAGCTTCCCTAGCAGGGGCAATGAGCAGTTCTTC. Amino acid sequence: CASSFPSRGNEQFF.

Turning to this clonotype: The CDR3 end shows no conserved phenylalanine or tryptophan, and so a read error is likely. It is unclear where the CDR3 begins or ends on the DNA, so no DNA is shown, and the CDR3 is as TCRdb lists it. The chain employs TRBV6-1 and TRBJ1-2. Inclusive of both ends, the CDR3 amounts to 11 amino acids. Germline values: CDR1 MNHNS, CDR2 SASEGT. CDR3 protein: CASRANYGYTL.

This clonotype was detected ten times or more. This chain connects TRBV4-1 to TRBJ2-1, with 10 bases lining up with TRBD2. Germline trimming cut 4 bases from V and 4 bases from J; bases unmatched to any gene: 10. The germline V gene has CDR1 MGHRA and CDR2 YSYEKL. The CDR3 is 17 residues long. The CDR3 bases are TGCGCCAGCAGCCCAGCGACTAGCGGGCCGACTTACAATGAGCAGTTCTTC. Protein: CASSPATSGPTYNEQFF.

This clonotype occurred once. No conserved phenylalanine or tryptophan is present at the end of the CDR3, so a read error is the likely explanation. As DNA, the CDR3 is TGTGCCAGCAGTTTAAAGTGGTGCGATGAGCAGTTCCTC. Its translation is CASSLKWCDEQFL. The V call is TRBV12-3 or TRBV12-4, the J call TRBJ2-1; D call uncertain. The length of the CDR3 is 13 residues. V was pared by 2 bases and J by 8 bases, with 10 bases between.

Concerning this clonotype itself: It may be a read error: a sequence one base away is much more abundant. The V gene is TRBV7-8, the J gene TRBJ2-1; TRBD2 matches at 8 bases. The ends lost 5 bases at V and 6 bases at J; junction bases unmatched: 6. The CDR3 is 14 residues long. Germline lookup yields CDR1 SGHVS and CDR2 FQNEAQ. The CDR3 protein is CASSLWTSPNEQFF. In DNA form, the CDR3 reads TGTGCCAGCAGCCTCTGGACTAGCCCCAATGAGCAGTTCTTC.

A note on this clonotype: The conserved phenylalanine or tryptophan normally closing the CDR3 is absent here, so this likely arose from a read error. The gene calls are TRBV28 and TRBJ1-6; D perhaps matches TRBD1 (6 bases). The CDR3 is 13 residues long. Per the germline V gene, CDR1 is MDHEN and CDR2 is SYDVKM. CDR3 loop: CTSKGQVNSPLHI. Here the CDR3 DNA reads TGTACCAGCAAGGGACAAGTGAATTCACCCCTCCACATT.

The chain couples TRBV4-2 to TRBJ2-3; D may be TRBD2 (6 bases). The germline V and J ends were trimmed by 2 bases and 11 bases, with 20 bases remaining between them. CDR3 length: 15 residues. The germline V gene has CDR1 LGHNA and CDR2 YNFKEQ. Here the CDR3 DNA reads TGTGCCAGCAGCCAATGGGGACTGGCCGAAGGTATGCAGTATTTT. Translating gives CASSQWGLAEGMQYF.

In its sample, this clonotype was seen once. As the CDR3 is not closed by the conserved phenylalanine or tryptophan, this likely results from a read error. V usage is TRBV11-3 and J usage is TRBJ2-2; D is tentatively TRBD1 or TRBD2 (6 bases each). The CDR3 consists of 13 residues. The V gene's germline CDR1 is SGHNT and CDR2 YENEEA. In nucleotides, the CDR3 is TGTGCCAGCAGCTTAGAGGGGGCCGGGGGGCTGTTTGTT. Translating it yields CASSLEGAGGLFV.

The chain combines TRBV29-1 with TRBJ2-5; D is perhaps TRBD1 (8 bases). This CDR3 has 15 amino acids. Germline V gives CDR1 SQVTM, CDR2 ANQGSEA. V lost 6 bases and J lost 2, with 19 bases in between. Here the CDR3 DNA reads TGCAGCGTAACCACAGGGGGGACTACTCAAGAGACCCAGTACTTC. It encodes CSVTTGGTTQETQYF.

About this clonotype: Germline is not matched at one junction end, which may reflect a read error. The rearrangement joins TRBV11-2 to TRBJ2-7; the match to TRBD1 covers 7 bases. This CDR3 spans 15 amino acids. Germline values: CDR1 SGHAT, CDR2 FQNNGV. This CDR3 is CAISDHDRDDYEQHF. The CDR3 region has the DNA TGTGCCATCAGCGACCACGACAGGGACGACTACGAGCAGCACTTC.

This chain uses TRBV12-3 or TRBV12-4 with TRBJ2-6; D not resolved. The CDR3 runs to 18 residues. With 5 bases removed from V and 3 bases from J, the gap between germline ends came to 20 bases. The CDR3 DNA reads as TGTGCCAGCAGTCCAAGAAATCTGGGGATGGGTGGGGCCAACGTCCTGACTTTC. It specifies CASSPRNLGMGGANVLTF.